The 11 T cell receptor beta chains below were found in one sample sequenced in a study of siplizumab effects on memory and regulatory T cells. Clones were sequenced by immunoSEQ multiplex PCR, and TCRdb holds only the in-frame ones, with some missing. The sample consists of 85,000 to 130,000 clones, approximately 90% of them appearing once. Sequenced: Tregs sorted from blood. These TCRs come from a human donor in good health.

J is TRBJ2-1 and V is TRBV28; possibly TRBD1 or TRBD2 for D (5 bases each). There are 14 residues in the CDR3. Trimming left V 5 bases short and J 6 bases short, with 14 bases between. CDR1 MDHEN and CDR2 SYDVKM come from the germline V gene. The DNA of the CDR3 is TGTGCCAGCAGTCGACCCGGGGCAGGCAATGAGCAGTTCTTC. Protein sequence: CASSRPGAGNEQFF.

The chain joins TRBV6-1 to TRBJ2-5; the D is unclear. V was pared by 2 bases and J by 7 bases, with 11 bases between. Per germline, CDR1 MNHNS and CDR2 SASEGT. The CDR3 is 13 residues long. The CDR3 reads CASSERPTRTQYF. The CDR3, as DNA: TGTGCCAGCAGTGAACGCCCGACGAGGACCCAGTACTTC.

The chain combines TRBV10-2 with TRBJ2-5, with D tentatively TRBD1 or TRBD2 (5 bases each). Judging by the DNA end, TRBJ2-7 fits better; the J call may be wrong. The CDR3 totals 14 residues. In germline, CDR1 is WSHSY, CDR2 SAAADI. DNA for the CDR3: TGCGCCAGCAGTCGGGGCGGGCCTACCTACGAGCAGTACTTC. Amino acids: CASSRGGPTYEQYF.

The chain recombines TRBV11-2 with TRBJ2-5; the match to TRBD2 covers 11 bases. Germline values: CDR1 SGHAT, CDR2 FQNNGV. V lost 3 bases to trimming and J lost 5 bases; unmatched junction nucleotides: 5. This CDR3 contains 15 residues. CDR3 DNA: TGTGCCAGCAGCTTTGTAGCGGGAGGGTGGGAGACCCAGTACTTC. Protein sequence: CASSFVAGGWETQYF.

The chain uses TRBV28 and TRBJ2-3; D is unresolved. V lost 9 bases and J 0 bases, leaving 16 bases between the germline ends. The germline V gene has CDR1 MDHEN and CDR2 SYDVKM. The CDR3 is 15 amino acids. In DNA, the CDR3 is TGTGCCAGGGCGTCGCACGCCTATAGCACAGATACGCAGTATTTT. It is translated as CARASHAYSTDTQYF.

CDR3 bases: TGTGCCACCAGCAGAGGGTCCGGGACAGGCACCTACGAGCAGTACTTC. This codes for CATSRGSGTGTYEQYF. This sequence joins TRBV15 and TRBJ2-7; 8 bases are shared with TRBD1. Per germline, CDR1 LNHNV and CDR2 YYDKDF (reference sequence). The CDR3 is 16 amino acids. Unmatched junction bases numbered 7, after V lost 1 base and J lost 2 bases.

The V call is TRBV7-8, the J call TRBJ2-1; TRBD1 is a possible D gene (5 bases). V lost 6 bases and J 1 base, leaving 10 bases between the germline ends. The germline V gene has CDR1 SGHVS and CDR2 FQNEAQ. CDR3 size: 14 residues. The CDR3 DNA sequence: TGTGCCAGCAGACGCCCAGGGTCCTACAATGAGCAGTTCTTC. This translates into CASRRPGSYNEQFF.

This chain links TRBV6-1 with TRBJ2-1; 10 bases fit TRBD2. The junction had 12 bases not matched to a gene; V was cut back by 8 bases and J by 8 bases. Germline CDR1 MNHNS, CDR2 SASEGT. There are 15 residues in the CDR3. This CDR3 reads CASLPSPSGRYEQFF. The CDR3 DNA follows: TGTGCCAGCCTCCCCAGTCCTAGCGGGAGATATGAGCAGTTCTTC.

The chain has TRBV7-6 and TRBJ2-7; TRBD2 agrees at 12 bases. The germline gives CDR1 SGHVS, CDR2 FNYEAQ. This CDR3 is 16 amino acids long. With 4 bases clipped from V and 2 bases from J, the junction kept 6 bases outside the gene matches. For the CDR3, the DNA is TGTGCCAGCAGCTCAGGACTAGCGGGACGCACCTACGAGCAGTACTTC. Residues: CASSSGLAGRTYEQYF.

This clone was seen a handful of times. DNA for the CDR3: TGTGCCAGCAGCTCGCAGGGAGGCTACACCTTC. Translation gives CASSSQGGYTF. The chain employs TRBV7-9 and TRBJ1-2; a possible D gene is TRBD1 (5 bases). Trimming cost V 4 bases and J 8 bases, with 8 bases left between them. The CDR3 is 11 residues long. Germline V lookup: CDR1 SEHNR, CDR2 FQNEAQ (reference sequence).

The chain joins TRBV28 to TRBJ2-1; a weak D match, TRBD2 (5 bases). Germline V lookup: CDR1 MDHEN, CDR2 SYDVKM. This CDR3 is 12 amino acids long. V was trimmed by 6 bases and J by 14 bases, leaving 17 bases between them. The CDR3 DNA reads as TGTGCCAGCAGCAGAGGACCTACGAGGGAGTTCTTC. Protein product: CASSRGPTREFF.